The 26 T cell receptor beta chains below were found in one sample sequenced in a study of shared clonotypes between healthy human individuals. Data came from immunoSEQ multiplex PCR; TCRdb stores just in-frame clones and leaves some out. The data hold around 2,000,000 clones, with about 95% observed a single time. It was CD45RO-negative cells, positively selected for CCR7, that made up naive CD8 cells, with terminally differentiated effector memory CD45RA+ cells excluded. Specimen: naive CD8+ T cells sorted from blood. The source of these receptors is a man aged 18 to 29 in good health.

The gene calls are TRBV28 and TRBJ1-2; 9 nucleotides match TRBD1. The CDR3 runs 16 residues. After removal of 5 bases from V and 2 bases from J, the junction contained 9 bases not matched to a gene. CDR1 and CDR2 from the germline V gene are MDHEN and SYDVKM. In DNA, the CDR3 is TGTGCCAGCAGTGGGGACAGGGAGGGGGAGAACTATGGCTACACCTTC. Protein sequence: CASSGDREGENYGYTF.

In this sample, this clone turned up once. V usage is TRBV4-1 and J usage is TRBJ2-3; D may be TRBD1 (6 bases). Deletions cut 3 bases from V and 4 bases from J, with 11 bases between. CDR1 is MGHRA, CDR2 YSYEKL, per germline. The CDR3 extends over 14 amino acids. CDR3 region: CASSHRTDPDTQYF. DNA of the CDR3: TGCGCCAGCAGCCACCGGACAGATCCAGATACGCAGTATTTT.

The chain joins TRBV7-9 to TRBJ1-4, with 9 positions matching TRBD1. The length of the CDR3 is 15 residues. CDR1 SEHNR and CDR2 FQNEAQ come from the germline V gene (reference sequence). J lost 8 bases, V lost 3 bases, and 7 bases had no gene match. CDR3 loop: CASSFGQGIDEKLFF. The CDR3 coding sequence is TGTGCCAGCAGCTTCGGACAGGGGATAGACGAAAAACTGTTTTTT.

Concerning this clone itself: Other DNA sequences in this specimen translate into the identical CDR3. The genes are TRBV4-1 and TRBJ2-7; TRBD1 matches 8 bases. CDR1 MGHRA and CDR2 YSYEKL come from the germline V gene. The V gene end was trimmed by 4 bases and the J gene end by 1 base; junction bases not matched to a gene: 3. There are 14 residues in the CDR3. DNA for the CDR3: TGCGCCAGCAGCCTAGGACAGGGATCCTACGAGCAGTACTTC. It encodes CASSLGQGSYEQYF.

The genes are TRBV30 and TRBJ2-3; the match to TRBD1 covers 7 bases. CDR1 is GTSNPN and CDR2 is SVGIG in the germline V gene (reference sequence). CDR3 length: 14 amino acids. Trimming removed 3 bases from V and 5 bases from J; junction bases left unmatched: 8. The CDR3 loop reads CAWSTGTAGDTQYF. CDR3 nucleotides: TGTGCCTGGAGCACAGGGACAGCAGGAGATACGCAGTATTTT.

The genes are TRBV2 and TRBJ2-3; 8 bases agree with TRBD2. The trim removed 5 bases at V and 1 base at J, leaving 8 bases unmatched. The CDR3 runs 16 residues. The germline gives CDR1 SNHLY, CDR2 FYNNEI. The CDR3: CASSLKNSGGTDTQYF. Here the CDR3 DNA reads TGTGCCAGCAGTCTAAAGAATAGCGGGGGCACAGATACGCAGTATTTT.

This clone was recorded only once. The rearrangement uses TRBV27 and TRBJ1-4; 8 positions agree with TRBD1. The germline V gene has CDR1 MNHEY and CDR2 SMNVEV (reference sequence). CDR3 length: 18 residues. After removal of 1 base from V and 3 bases from J, the junction contained 10 bases not matched to a gene. CDR3 loop: CASSLLSRDRNPNEKLFF. The CDR3 DNA reads TGTGCCAGCAGTTTATTGTCCCGGGACAGGAATCCTAATGAAAAACTGTTTTTT. The full variable domain, with the rest looked up from reference TRBV27 and TRBJ1-4, is EAQVTQNPRYLITVTGKKLTVTCSQNMNHEYMSWYRQDPGLGLRQIYYSMNVEVTDKGDVPEGYKVSRKEKRNFPLILESPSPNQTSLYFCASSLLSRDRNPNEKLFFGSGTQLSVL.

This chain joins TRBV7-9 and TRBJ1-3; TRBD1 matches 9 bases. Germline values: CDR1 SEHNR, CDR2 FQNEAQ (reference sequence). Losses at the gene ends were 6 bases for V and 1 base for J; bases not matched to a gene: 10. The CDR3 length is 17 residues. CDR3 sequence (DNA): TGTGCCAGCAGTCCCGGGACAGGGCTCGGTTCTGGAAACACCATATATTTT. Its protein product is CASSPGTGLGSGNTIYF.

As regards this clone: Additional DNA sequences in this sample encode the identical CDR3. The gene calls are TRBV20-1 and TRBJ2-5; D gene ambiguous. Germline CDR1 is DFQATT and CDR2 is SNEGSKA (reference sequence). This CDR3 spans 11 amino acids. V gave up 6 bases and J gave up 0 bases, with 5 bases separating them. As DNA, the CDR3 is TGCAGTGCCCGAGACCAAGAGACCCAGTACTTC. It encodes CSARDQETQYF.

This clone was recorded only once. The chain joins TRBV7-2 to TRBJ2-1; D is possibly TRBD1 (6 bases). The CDR3 runs 14 residues. V was trimmed by 4 bases and J by 2 bases, leaving 9 bases between them. Germline CDR1 reads SGHTA; CDR2 reads FQGNSA. The chain's CDR3 is CASSSQGAYNEQFF. CDR3 bases: TGTGCCAGCAGCTCACAGGGCGCCTACAATGAGCAGTTCTTC.

The V gene is TRBV6-6, the J gene TRBJ2-5, with D unclear. The CDR3 consists of 13 residues. The germline V and J ends were trimmed by 8 bases and 5 bases, with 15 bases remaining between them. Germline CDR1 reads MNHNY; CDR2 reads SVGAGI (reference sequence). CDR3 region: CASDESDGETQYF. CDR3 nucleotides: TGTGCCAGCGACGAATCAGATGGGGAGACCCAGTACTTC.

The chain carries TRBV9 and TRBJ2-3; 7 nucleotides match TRBD2. J lost 4 bases, V lost 4 bases, and 9 bases had no gene match. CDR1 is SGDLS and CDR2 is YYNGEE in the germline V gene. This CDR3 spans 15 amino acids. CDR3 amino acids: CASSPPRGVPDTQYF. CDR3 DNA: TGTGCCAGCAGCCCCCCCCGGGGGGTTCCAGATACGCAGTATTTT.

This chain uses TRBV5-8 with TRBJ2-7; no clear D gene. This CDR3 region has 12 residues. V was clipped by 4 bases and J by 7 bases, with 12 bases between them. Per the germline V gene, CDR1 is SGHTS and CDR2 is YDEGEE. In DNA, the CDR3 is TGTGCCAGCAGCATTGTAGGGCGTGAGCAGTACTTC. The encoded protein is CASSIVGREQYF.

The V gene is TRBV6-5, the J gene TRBJ2-7, with a possible D match to TRBD1 (6 bases). The CDR3 is 13 amino acids. Deletions cut 4 bases from V and 3 bases from J, with 10 bases between. Germline V gene lookup returns CDR1 MNHEY and CDR2 SVGAGI. The CDR3 reads CASSFTDSYEQYF. The CDR3 DNA sequence: TGTGCCAGCAGTTTTACGGACAGCTACGAGCAGTACTTC.

The gene calls are TRBV2 and TRBJ1-1; a weak D match, TRBD1 (6 bases). Trimming cost V 5 bases and J 1 base, with 8 bases left between them. The CDR3 is made up of 13 amino acids. Germline assignment: CDR1 SNHLY and CDR2 FYNNEI. The CDR3 spells CASSRDTNTEAFF. DNA for the CDR3: TGTGCCAGCAGTAGGGACACGAACACTGAAGCTTTCTTT.

The CDR3 DNA reads as TGCGCCAGCAGCCAATTTTGGGAGGGCCGTGATGAGCAGTTCTTC. Translating it yields CASSQFWEGRDEQFF. V and J are TRBV4-3 and TRBJ2-1, with 7 positions matching TRBD2. The CDR3 runs 15 residues. Germline-derived CDR1 and CDR2 are LGHNA and YSLEER. Trimming removed 2 bases from V and 8 bases from J; junction bases left unmatched: 9.

The chain links TRBV11-2 to TRBJ2-5; 8 bases fit TRBD2. Unmatched junction bases numbered 6, after V lost 2 bases and J lost 1 base. CDR1 SGHAT and CDR2 FQNNGV come from the germline V gene. The CDR3 has 16 amino acids. In DNA form, the CDR3 reads TGTGCCAGCAGCTTATACGGTAGCGGGGTCCAAGAGACCCAGTACTTC. This translates into CASSLYGSGVQETQYF.

This chain uses TRBV30 with TRBJ2-7; no clear D gene. V was shortened by 1 base and J by 6 bases, with 13 bases between the two germline ends. Germline V lookup: CDR1 GTSNPN, CDR2 SVGIG (reference sequence). The CDR3 has 13 amino acids. This CDR3 reads CAWSGLVLSEQYF. CDR3 in DNA: TGTGCCTGGAGTGGGTTAGTCCTCTCCGAGCAGTACTTC.

There are a few counts of this clone. Other nucleotide sequences in the sample specify the same CDR3. This chain joins TRBV5-6 and TRBJ2-2; no definite D call. This CDR3 is 13 amino acids long. Germline CDR1 and CDR2: SGHDT and YYEEEE. Trimming stripped 1 base from V and 4 bases from J, with 5 bases between. The CDR3 DNA follows: TGTGCCAGCAGCTTGTGGGGCACCGGGGAGCTGTTTTTT. Amino acids: CASSLWGTGELFF.

The chain is built from TRBV5-1 and TRBJ2-7; TRBD1 matches at 8 bases. This CDR3 contains 14 residues. The germline CDR1 and CDR2 sequences are SGHRS and YFSETQ. V lost 5 bases, J lost 2 bases, and 6 bases stayed unmatched. This chain's CDR3 is CASRDDRGTYEQYF. As DNA, the CDR3 is TGCGCCAGCAGAGACGACAGGGGAACCTACGAGCAGTACTTC.

Remarks on this clone: The sample carries other DNA sequences with the same CDR3. The chain employs TRBV5-4 and TRBJ1-3; D remains ambiguous. Trimming pared 1 base from V and 3 bases from J, leaving 5 bases between. CDR3 length: 13 amino acids. CDR1 and CDR2 (germline): SGHNT, YYREEE (reference sequence). CDR3 DNA sequence: TGTGCCAGCAGCTTGTTTGGTGGAAACACCATATATTTT. As protein: CASSLFGGNTIYF.

The chain couples TRBV5-4 to TRBJ2-1; 8 positions agree with TRBD1. V was pared by 0 bases and J by 4 bases, with 3 bases of the junction left unmatched. Germline CDR1 and CDR2: SGHNT and YYREEE (reference sequence). CDR3 size: 15 residues. In DNA, the CDR3 is TGTGCCAGCAGCTTGGGACAGGGGCCTTACAATGAGCAGTTCTTC. Translating it yields CASSLGQGPYNEQFF.

As concerns this clone: At the DNA level, this CDR3 is encoded by other sequences in the same sample as well. The rearrangement links TRBV30 to TRBJ1-1; no reliable D call. Deletions cut 5 bases from V and 2 bases from J, with 6 bases between. This CDR3 has 11 amino acids. Germline V gene lookup returns CDR1 GTSNPN and CDR2 SVGIG (reference sequence). The CDR3 DNA reads TGTGCCTGGGGCAAAAACACTGAAGCTTTCTTT. Translating gives CAWGKNTEAFF.

As concerns this clone: One end of the junction is discordant with germline, which a read error may explain. The chain links TRBV7-7 to TRBJ1-6; D uncertain. Per the germline V gene, CDR1 is SSHAT and CDR2 is FNYEAQ (reference sequence). The CDR3 runs to 13 residues. The CDR3 here is CASSPHLNSPLHF. The CDR3 bases are TGTGCTAGCAGCCCCCACTTGAATTCACCCCTCCACTTT.

This chain joins TRBV30 and TRBJ1-2; a weak D match, TRBD1 (6 bases). In germline, CDR1 is GTSNPN, CDR2 SVGIG (reference sequence). The CDR3 has 13 amino acids. V was shortened by 0 bases and J by 8 bases, with 13 bases between the two germline ends. The CDR3 loop is CAWSVGGEVGYTF. CDR3 DNA: TGTGCCTGGAGTGTAGGGGGTGAGGTCGGCTACACCTTC.

The chain employs TRBV28 and TRBJ1-6; 10 bases are shared with TRBD1. From germline, CDR1 is MDHEN and CDR2 SYDVKM. The trim removed 4 bases at V and 7 bases at J, leaving 13 bases unmatched. The CDR3 is made up of 18 amino acids. This CDR3 is CASSSDTKLGQGNSPLHF. The CDR3 region has the DNA TGTGCCAGCAGTTCCGATACTAAACTGGGACAGGGGAATTCACCCCTCCACTTT.